This TCR beta chain came from a study of CD8 T cells in ankylosing spondylitis. Preparation of TCR beta libraries was done by quantitative 5'-RACE with molecular barcodes. Via MiXCR, TCRdb re-called the 5' RACE reads, giving one row per CDR3 protein. The table records roughly 180,000 distinct CDR3 sequences, 8.5% to 10% of them present only once. As for this clonotype: Its antigen is still unknown.

Study observations and caveats: Relatively rare in peripheral blood, disease-linked clones were also CD8+. Some motif variants had been reported before (in reactive arthritis synovial fluid and blood).

Trimming left V 8 bases short and J 11 bases short, with 19 bases between. Germline values: CDR1 MGHDK, CDR2 SYGVNS. The CDR3 runs 13 residues. The rearrangement joins TRBV25-1 to TRBJ2-4, with D perhaps TRBD2 (5 bases). The specimen was blood, either unsorted or a sorted T cell fraction (not recorded which). The clonotype comes from a female donor with ankylosing spondylitis or in good health (not recorded which). CDR3 DNA: TGTGCCAGCGGCAGGACTCCCGGGCTAGTTCAGTACTTC. Translated, it gives CASGRTPGLVQYF.